This passage covers 12 T cell receptor beta chains from one sample sequenced in a study of blood T cell repertoires in COVID-19. Produced via immunoSEQ multiplex PCR; TCRdb's table is partial and in-frame only. The table has tens of thousands of clones, about 83% seen once; the top ten hold 20% to 30%. Sequenced material: peripheral blood. The receptors shown here come from a human donor in a cohort sampled during active COVID-19.

This clone appeared a single time. The gene calls are TRBV4-3 and TRBJ2-1; 13 nucleotides match TRBD2. J lost 9 bases, V lost 0 bases, and 14 bases had no gene match. This CDR3 spans 19 amino acids. Germline loops: CDR1 LGHNA, CDR2 YSLEER. The CDR3 spells CASSQDFPIRLAGGGEQFF. The CDR3 nucleotides read TGCGCCAGCAGCCAAGATTTTCCTATTAGACTAGCGGGAGGAGGTGAGCAGTTCTTC.

The chain links TRBV4-3 to TRBJ2-1; 8 bases are shared with TRBD2. Trimming at V came to 0 bases and at J to 9 bases, leaving 4 bases not matched to a gene. The CDR3 is 14 residues long. The germline gives CDR1 LGHNA, CDR2 YSLEER. CDR3 DNA: TGCGCCAGCAGCCAAGATCGGGGACTAGGTGAGCAGTTCTTC. This encodes CASSQDRGLGEQFF.

The genes are TRBV5-1 and TRBJ2-1; 8 bases line up with TRBD2. V was clipped by 3 bases and J by 10 bases; unmatched bases: 15. Germline-derived CDR1 and CDR2 are SGHRS and YFSETQ. The CDR3 is made up of 16 amino acids. CDR3 residues: CASSSALAGTQGEQFF. In DNA, the CDR3 is TGCGCCAGCAGCTCCGCTTTAGCGGGGACGCAGGGGGAGCAGTTCTTC. Based on the CDR3 plus reference TRBV5-1 and TRBJ2-1, the full variable domain is KAGVTQTPRYLIKTRGQQVTLSCSPISGHRSVSWYQQTPGQGLQFLFEYFSETQRNKGNFPGRFSGRQFSNSRSEMNVSTLELGDSALYLCASSSALAGTQGEQFFGPGTRLTVL.

The chain recombines TRBV24-1 with TRBJ2-3; TRBD2 might be the D (5 bases). Looked up from germline, CDR1 is KGHDR and CDR2 is SFDVKD. V lost 4 bases to trimming and J lost 0 bases, with 13 bases between them. This CDR3 contains 16 residues. The CDR3 nucleotides are TGTGCCACCAGTGACAGTGACTACACTAGCACAGATACGCAGTATTTT. Translation: CATSDSDYTSTDTQYF.

The V and J genes are TRBV15 and TRBJ2-1; D is possibly TRBD2 (5 bases). The V and J ends lost 2 bases and 3 bases respectively, with 11 bases between them. The CDR3 contains 15 residues. Germline V gene lookup returns CDR1 LNHNV and CDR2 YYDKDF (reference sequence). The CDR3 sequence is CATSRSSGNYNEQFF. CDR3 coding DNA: TGTGCCACCAGCAGATCCTCCGGGAACTACAATGAGCAGTTCTTC. Supplemented by reference TRBV15 and TRBJ2-1, the full variable domain reads DAMVIQNPRYQVTQFGKPVTLSCSQTLNHNVMYWYQQKSSQAPKLLFHYYDKDFNNEADTPDNFQSRRPNTSFCFLDIRSPGLGDTAMYLCATSRSSGNYNEQFFGPGTRLTVL.

This clone is a singleton in its sample. The chain uses TRBV2 and TRBJ2-3; TRBD2 is a possible D gene (5 bases). V was shortened by 8 bases and J by 8 bases, with 17 bases between the two germline ends. In germline, CDR1 is SNHLY, CDR2 FYNNEI. The CDR3 spans 13 residues. DNA for the CDR3: TGTGCCAGCGCGATTAGCGACGATTCTACGCAGTATTTT. Its translation is CASAISDDSTQYF.

This chain connects TRBV7-2 to TRBJ2-3; 10 bases agree with TRBD2. Trimming cost V 3 bases and J 5 bases; bases outside gene matches: 5. Germline V CDR1 and CDR2: SGHTA, FQGNSA. The CDR3 runs to 15 residues. For the CDR3, the DNA is TGTGCCAGCAGCTTCAAGCGGGGGGGCCGAGATACGCAGTATTTT. It translates to CASSFKRGGRDTQYF.

J is TRBJ2-5 and V is TRBV7-6; 9 positions agree with TRBD2. Germline assignment: CDR1 SGHVS and CDR2 FNYEAQ. The CDR3 totals 16 residues. Germline trimming cut 5 bases from V and 2 bases from J; bases unmatched to any gene: 9. CDR3 DNA sequence: TGTGCCAGCAGCGCCGATAGCGGGAGTGGACAAGAGACCCAGTACTTC. The encoded protein is CASSADSGSGQETQYF.

The V and J genes are TRBV5-1 and TRBJ2-7; D gene unclear. Germline V gene lookup returns CDR1 SGHRS and CDR2 YFSETQ. The CDR3 covers 12 residues. Trimming stripped 0 bases from V and 5 bases from J, with 6 bases between. The CDR3 DNA follows: TGCGCCAGCAGCTTGGTCGACAACGAGCAGTACTTC. Protein: CASSLVDNEQYF.

The V call is TRBV28, the J call TRBJ1-5; D is uncertain. Trimming removed 2 bases at V and 10 bases at J, with 9 bases between. The CDR3 is made up of 12 amino acids. Germline V lookup: CDR1 MDHEN, CDR2 SYDVKM. The CDR3 reads CASSLEVLPQHF. The CDR3 region has the DNA TGTGCCAGCAGTTTAGAGGTTCTCCCCCAGCATTTT.

V gene TRBV19 combines with J gene TRBJ1-1, with D perhaps TRBD1 (5 bases). Germline V CDR1 and CDR2: LNHDA, SQIVND (reference sequence). There are 14 residues in the CDR3. Trimming stripped 6 bases from V and 5 bases from J, with 16 bases between. CDR3 residues: CASRGGGSKTEAFF. Written as DNA, the CDR3 is TGTGCCAGTAGAGGTGGGGGGAGTAAGACTGAAGCTTTCTTT. The whole variable domain, filled in from reference TRBV19 and TRBJ1-1, reads DGGITQSPKYLFRKEGQNVTLSCEQNLNHDAMYWYRQDPGQGLRLIYYSQIVNDFQKGDIAEGYSVSREKKESFPLTVTSAQKNPTAFYLCASRGGGSKTEAFFGQGTRLTVV.

The chain uses TRBV29-1 and TRBJ2-7, with 9 bases fitting TRBD2. The CDR3 is 14 residues long. Germline assignment: CDR1 SQVTM and CDR2 ANQGSEA. With 5 bases clipped from V and 3 bases from J, the junction kept 8 bases outside the gene matches. CDR3 DNA: TGCAGCGTTCGAGCGGGGGGTAGCAGCTACGAGCAGTACTTC. This sequence encodes CSVRAGGSSYEQYF.